A selection of T cell receptor beta chains follows, all from one sample in a study of cytomegalovirus exposure and HLA in healthy donors. TCRdb's table, derived via immunoSEQ multiplex PCR, lists solely in-frame clones and lacks some. This table holds 110,000 or so clones, almost 90% found once. Input material: PBMCs. All receptors come from a woman between 18 and 29 years old in good health and CMV-seronegative. The CDR3 runs from the conserved cysteine through the conserved F or W. A D gene is named only where the DNA matches it firmly. Size values are once, few and many counts, or a class for expanded clones, and some rows have none.

CDR3 DNA	CDR3 protein	V gene	D gene	clone size	J gene
TGTGCCAGCAGCGCCCGGGACAGGGAAAACGAGCAGTACTTC	CASSARDRENEQYF	TRBV9	TRBD1	.	TRBJ2-7
TGTGCCAGCACCCCAGGGATGGGTGAAGCTTTCTTT	CASTPGMGEAFF	TRBV28	.	.	TRBJ1-1
TGTGCCAGCAGCTGGGGCCAGGGCTCCTACAATGAGCAGTTCTTC	CASSWGQGSYNEQFF	TRBV7-3	.	.	TRBJ2-1
TGTGCCAGCTCACGGCGGACAGGGGACACTGAAGCTTTCTTT	CASSRRTGDTEAFF	TRBV18	TRBD1	.	TRBJ1-1
TGCGCCAGCAGCCGCTCCGGTTACAATGAGCAGTTCTTC	CASSRSGYNEQFF	TRBV4-1	.	.	TRBJ2-1
TGCAGCGTTGGCAGTACGGGAAGCCTCCCTGAAGCTTTCTTT	CSVGSTGSLPEAFF	TRBV29-1	.	few	TRBJ1-1
TGTGCCAGCAGTCTGGCGCAGGGGGCTTATGAGCAGTTCTTC	CASSLAQGAYEQFF	TRBV6-5	TRBD1	.	TRBJ2-1
TGTGCCAGCAGTTTTGCCAGCGGGGTCTCAGATACGCAGTATTTT	CASSFASGVSDTQYF	TRBV28	TRBD2	.	TRBJ2-3
TGTGCCAGCAGTTACGCTTCCCTGGCCGCCTACGAGCAGTACTTC	CASSYASLAAYEQYF	TRBV6-5	.	.	TRBJ2-7
TGTGCCAGCGGTAAGTCGGGAGGACACACTGAAGCTTTCTTT	CASGKSGGHTEAFF	TRBV7-9	.	.	TRBJ1-1
TGTGCCAGCAGCTTAAACCAGGGTGCGACAGATACGCAGTATTTT	CASSLNQGATDTQYF	TRBV11-2	.	.	TRBJ2-3
TGCGCCAGCAGCCACTCGACAGGGGGGACCTACGAGCAGTACTTC	CASSHSTGGTYEQYF	TRBV4-1	TRBD1	.	TRBJ2-7
TGTGCCAGCAGCTTAGGATCAGGGCGTGAGACCCAGTACTTC	CASSLGSGRETQYF	TRBV7-9	.	.	TRBJ2-5
TGTGCCAGCAGCCAAGATGTCCTAAACACTGAAGCTTTCTTT	CASSQDVLNTEAFF	TRBV4-2	.	.	TRBJ1-1
TGTGCCAGCAGCTTAGCCCTAGGAGGCACCGGGGAGCTGTTTTTT	CASSLALGGTGELFF	TRBV7-2	.	.	TRBJ2-2
TGTGCCAGCAGTGAGACCCCAGGGCGATCGCGTATCACAGATACGCAGTATTTT	CASSETPGRSRITDTQYF	TRBV6-4	.	once	TRBJ2-3
TGTGCCAGCAGTCCTCGGACAGGGGATTTTGAAGCTTTCTTT	CASSPRTGDFEAFF	TRBV27	TRBD1	.	TRBJ1-1
TGTGCCAGCAGACGAACGGACAGGGTGTCAACTAATGAAAAACTGTTTTTT	CASRRTDRVSTNEKLFF	TRBV27	TRBD1	.	TRBJ1-4
TGCGCCAGCAGCCAAGATTGGTCAGGGAACACTGAAGCTTTCTTT	CASSQDWSGNTEAFF	TRBV4-3	.	.	TRBJ1-1
TGTGCCAGCAGCTTGGCCCCCGGGACAGCTGGTCTAGAGCAGTACTTC	CASSLAPGTAGLEQYF	TRBV5-6	TRBD1	.	TRBJ2-7
TGTGCCAGCGGTACCTCCAAGGGGGGACAGGACTACGAGCAGTACTTC	CASGTSKGGQDYEQYF	TRBV2	TRBD1	.	TRBJ2-7
TGTGCCAGCAGCTTTTACAGTAACTATGGCTACACCTTC	CASSFYSNYGYTF	TRBV5-4	.	.	TRBJ1-2
TGTGCCAGCAGCTTAGAGGGGGAGAACACTGAAGCTTTCTTT	CASSLEGENTEAFF	TRBV7-2	.	few	TRBJ1-1
TGTGCCAGCAGCTTTGGGGCGTACGAGCAGTACTTC	CASSFGAYEQYF	TRBV7-9	.	once	TRBJ2-7
TGCGCCAGCAGCCAGACCCGATCTCTCCCCGGGGGGGGCTACGAGCAGTACTTC	CASSQTRSLPGGGYEQYF	TRBV4-3	TRBD2	.	TRBJ2-7
TGTGCCAGTAGGGGGGACAATCAGTCTGGCTACACCTTC	CASRGDNQSGYTF	TRBV19	.	once	TRBJ1-2
TGCAGCGCCTCGGATTCGACAGGATACGAGCAGTACTTC	CSASDSTGYEQYF	TRBV29-1	.	.	TRBJ2-7
TGTGCCAGCACCCTACAGCCGGGGGTTGGTGGCTACACCTTC	CASTLQPGVGGYTF	TRBV6-6	.	.	TRBJ1-2
TGCGCCAGCAGCCAAGTTCAGGGGACAGGCTACACCTTC	CASSQVQGTGYTF	TRBV4-3	.	few	TRBJ1-2
TGTGCCAGCAGTTTTGGGGGCCGTGGCTACACCTTC	CASSFGGRGYTF	TRBV6-5	.	few	TRBJ1-2
TGTGCCAGCAGTTACTCGGCAGGGGGAGATACGCAGTATTTT	CASSYSAGGDTQYF	TRBV6-5	TRBD1	.	TRBJ2-3
TGTGCCAGCAGCCCACTAGGAGGGCCTGGTCAGCCCCAGCATTTT	CASSPLGGPGQPQHF	TRBV5-5	.	.	TRBJ1-5
TGTGCCAGCAGTTACTCCGGCGGCCTCTCCTACAATGAGCAGTTCTTC	CASSYSGGLSYNEQFF	TRBV6-6	.	.	TRBJ2-1
TGTGCCAGCTCACCAGAAACAGGGGGCACCGGGGAGCTGTTTTTT	CASSPETGGTGELFF	TRBV18	TRBD1	.	TRBJ2-2
TGCGCCAGCAGCTTGGCAGGGGGCCAAGAGACCCAGTACTTC	CASSLAGGQETQYF	TRBV5-1	TRBD1	once	TRBJ2-5
TGTGCCAGCAGCGGGGACAGTGGTCCCAATCAGCCCCAGCATTTT	CASSGDSGPNQPQHF	TRBV9	TRBD1	.	TRBJ1-5
TGTGCCACCGAGAGGGACAGGGTCGGAGATACGCAGTATTTT	CATERDRVGDTQYF	TRBV15	TRBD1	.	TRBJ2-3
TGTGCCAGCAGCTCATCCGGGACTTACGAGCAGTACTTC	CASSSSGTYEQYF	TRBV7-8	.	.	TRBJ2-7
TGTGCCACCGGACTATTTAACAGGGGTCCGGCTGAAGCTTTCTTT	CATGLFNRGPAEAFF	TRBV6-1	TRBD1	.	TRBJ1-1
TGTGCCAGCAAGTCTAGCGGGTTCTACGAGCAGTACTTC	CASKSSGFYEQYF	TRBV27	TRBD2	.	TRBJ2-7
TGTGCCAGCAGCCTAAGGACTAGCGGGATAGGTACAGATACGCAGTATTTT	CASSLRTSGIGTDTQYF	TRBV5-4	TRBD2	once	TRBJ2-3
TGTGCCTGGAGTGATTCTCCACAGCAACCGCAGTACTTC	CAWSDSPQQPQYF	TRBV30	.	.	TRBJ2-7
TGTGCCAGCAGCTTAAACGGAGCCTACGAGCAGTACTTC	CASSLNGAYEQYF	TRBV11-2	.	.	TRBJ2-7
TGTGCCAGCAGCCCTCTGAGCCCCCTCGGGGGGGAGCTGTTTTTT	CASSPLSPLGGELFF	TRBV11-1	.	.	TRBJ2-2
TGTGCCAGCAGCTCTATCAACCAAGAGACCCAGTACTTC	CASSSINQETQYF	TRBV7-3	.	.	TRBJ2-5
TGCGCCAGCAGCCACGAGTCTGGCACAGATACGCAGTATTTT	CASSHESGTDTQYF	TRBV4-3	.	.	TRBJ2-3
TGTGCCAGCAGCTTGGCTCTAGCGGGAGACCTCACAGATACGCAGTATTTT	CASSLALAGDLTDTQYF	TRBV5-4	TRBD2	.	TRBJ2-3
TGTGCCAGCAGCGTAGAGACAGCTCCTAGCACAGATACGCAGTATTTT	CASSVETAPSTDTQYF	TRBV9	.	.	TRBJ2-3
TGTGCCAGCAGTTTAGGGGCAGGGAGGGTCACTGAAGCTTTCTTT	CASSLGAGRVTEAFF	TRBV27	.	.	TRBJ1-1
TGTGCCAGCAGGCGCCAGGGGGCTAGCACAGATACGCAGTATTTT	CASRRQGASTDTQYF	TRBV11-1	TRBD1	.	TRBJ2-3
TGTGCCAGTACCTCCGACTTGTTTGGCACCGGGGAGCTGTTTTTT	CASTSDLFGTGELFF	TRBV19	.	once	TRBJ2-2
TGCGCCAGCAGCCAGGCGGAGGGTGTTAATGAAAAACTGTTTTTT	CASSQAEGVNEKLFF	TRBV4-3	.	.	TRBJ1-4
TGTGCCTCGAGGGACAGGGGACTTGAAAAACTGTTTTTT	CASRDRGLEKLFF	TRBV6-5	TRBD1	.	TRBJ1-4
TGTGCCTGGAGCCTCGGGGAGGACCTAAACGAGCAGTACTTC	CAWSLGEDLNEQYF	TRBV30	.	.	TRBJ2-7
TGTGCCAGTAGCCCCACTAGTATTTTCTACGAGCAGTACTTC	CASSPTSIFYEQYF	TRBV19	.	.	TRBJ2-7